Listed below are T cell receptor beta chains from one sample, sequenced in a study of T cells in Graves' hyperthyroidism and ophthalmopathy. From the multiplex PCR reads, TCRdb called clonotypes with MiXCR, one entry per CDR3 protein. Counted here are 500,000 to 600,000 distinct CDR3 sequences, 35% to 55% occurring once; the ten biggest clones make up about 8.3%. Sequencing was performed on peripheral blood or thyroid tissue (not recorded which). Receptors originate from a woman between 18 and 29 years old with Graves' hyperthyroidism. Each CDR3 is given with its conserved first and last residue. A D gene is named only where the DNA matches it firmly. Rows give clone size only sometimes, using once, few, many, or a class for an expanded clone.

clone size: NA
D gene: NA
V gene: TRBV29-1
J gene: TRBJ2-2
CDR3 DNA: TGCAGCTCCTGGGAGCTGTTTTTT
CDR3 protein: CSSWELFF

clone size: few
D gene: NA
V gene: TRBV6-7
J gene: TRBJ2-7
CDR3 DNA: TGTGCCAGCAGTTACTCGCTGCGGGGATTGCCCTCCGAGCAGTACTTC
CDR3 protein: CASSYSLRGLPSEQYF

clone size: NA
D gene: TRBD2
V gene: TRBV20-1
J gene: TRBJ2-7
CDR3 DNA: TGCAGCGGAAGTAGCGGGGCCGCCACACCGAGGACCTACGAGCAGTACTTC
CDR3 protein: CSGSSGAATPRTYEQYF

clone size: many
D gene: TRBD1
V gene: TRBV20-1
J gene: TRBJ2-7
CDR3 DNA: TGCAGTGCTAGAGACCGATACCGGGACAGGGGCTACGAGCAGTACTTC
CDR3 protein: CSARDRYRDRGYEQYF

clone size: many
D gene: NA
V gene: TRBV11-2
J gene: TRBJ1-2
CDR3 DNA: TGTGCCAGCAGCACCCGGGGGGGCTCCTTAGGCTACACCTTC
CDR3 protein: CASSTRGGSLGYTF

clone size: NA
D gene: NA
V gene: TRBV2
J gene: TRBJ1-1
CDR3 DNA: TGTGCCAGCAGTGGACAGGCTGGGGCTTTCTTT
CDR3 protein: CASSGQAGAFF

clone size: NA
D gene: TRBD1
V gene: TRBV20-1
J gene: TRBJ1-5
CDR3 DNA: TGCAGTGCCCGGGACAGGGCCAATCAGCCCCAGCATTTT
CDR3 protein: CSARDRANQPQHF

clone size: many
D gene: TRBD1
V gene: TRBV12-3/TRBV12-4
J gene: TRBJ2-5
CDR3 DNA: TGTGCCAGCAGTACCGACAGGGGACCGAGGACCCAGTACTTC
CDR3 protein: CASSTDRGPRTQYF

clone size: many
D gene: NA
V gene: TRBV7-2
J gene: TRBJ1-5
CDR3 DNA: TGTGCCAGCAGCTTAGAGGGCCGTGGCAATCAGCCCCAGCATTTT
CDR3 protein: CASSLEGRGNQPQHF

clone size: many
D gene: NA
V gene: TRBV7-2
J gene: TRBJ1-2
CDR3 DNA: TGTGCCAGCAGCCTGGGGAACTATGGCTACACCTTC
CDR3 protein: CASSLGNYGYTF

clone size: NA
D gene: NA
V gene: TRBV10-3
J gene: TRBJ1-4
CDR3 DNA: TGTGCCATCAGGGGAACTAGCGGCCGCAACAATGAAAAACTGTTTTTT
CDR3 protein: CAIRGTSGRNNEKLFF

clone size: NA
D gene: TRBD1
V gene: TRBV29-1
J gene: TRBJ1-5
CDR3 DNA: TGCAGCGCTAGACAGGGGGGGCTTCAGCCCCAGCATTTT
CDR3 protein: CSARQGGLQPQHF

clone size: once
D gene: TRBD1
V gene: TRBV7-2
J gene: TRBJ1-4
CDR3 DNA: TGTGCCAGCAGCTGGGTAGCGGGACAGGGTAATGAAAAACTGTTTTTT
CDR3 protein: CASSWVAGQGNEKLFF

clone size: NA
D gene: TRBD1
V gene: TRBV20-1
J gene: TRBJ2-7
CDR3 DNA: TGCAGTTCGAAAAGAGGACAGGGGAGAGTGAATGAGCAGTACTTC
CDR3 protein: CSSKRGQGRVNEQYF

clone size: many
D gene: TRBD1
V gene: TRBV6-5
J gene: TRBJ2-2
CDR3 DNA: TGTGCCAGCAGGGCCGGGACAGGGGTCACCGGGGAGCTGTTTTTT
CDR3 protein: CASRAGTGVTGELFF

clone size: NA
D gene: NA
V gene: TRBV20-1
J gene: TRBJ1-1
CDR3 DNA: TGCAGTGCTAGAGATCAAGGAGGTGAAGCTTTCTTT
CDR3 protein: CSARDQGGEAFF

clone size: NA
D gene: TRBD1
V gene: TRBV7-2
J gene: TRBJ1-6
CDR3 DNA: TGTGCCAGCAGCTTAGCGGGACAGGGGGGGAATTCACCCCTCCACTTT
CDR3 protein: CASSLAGQGGNSPLHF

clone size: many
D gene: NA
V gene: TRBV4-2
J gene: TRBJ1-4
CDR3 DNA: TGTGCCAGCAGCCAAGTTCAGGGTACTGGGGAAAAACTGTTTTTT
CDR3 protein: CASSQVQGTGEKLFF

clone size: NA
D gene: NA
V gene: TRBV7-8
J gene: TRBJ1-2
CDR3 DNA: TGTGCCAGCAGCTTACTCAGCAGTAACTATGGCTACACCTTC
CDR3 protein: CASSLLSSNYGYTF

clone size: NA
D gene: NA
V gene: TRBV12-3/TRBV12-4
J gene: TRBJ1-2
CDR3 DNA: TGTGCCAGCAGCCCGCGGGGTGGAGACTATGGCTACACCTTC
CDR3 protein: CASSPRGGDYGYTF

clone size: many
D gene: TRBD1
V gene: TRBV4-1
J gene: TRBJ2-5
CDR3 DNA: TGCGCCAGCAGCCATTTCAGATTTGGGACAGGGCAAGAGACCCAGTACTTC
CDR3 protein: CASSHFRFGTGQETQYF

clone size: once
D gene: TRBD2
V gene: TRBV5-5
J gene: TRBJ2-5
CDR3 DNA: TGTGCCAGCAGCTTGGCCGGGAGGCCTCAAGAGACCCAGTACTTC
CDR3 protein: CASSLAGRPQETQYF

clone size: many
D gene: NA
V gene: TRBV24-1
J gene: TRBJ1-2
CDR3 DNA: TGTGCCACCATCCTTACGGAAATCCTAACTGACTATGGCTACACCTTC
CDR3 protein: CATILTEILTDYGYTF

clone size: many
D gene: NA
V gene: TRBV6-1
J gene: TRBJ1-6
CDR3 DNA: TGTGCCAGCAGTGAATTGGGGACCTCAAGGTATTCACCCCTCCACTTT
CDR3 protein: CASSELGTSRYSPLHF

clone size: few
D gene: TRBD2
V gene: TRBV2
J gene: TRBJ2-3
CDR3 DNA: TGTGCCAGCAGTGGGACTAGCAGTTACACAGATACGCAGTATTTT
CDR3 protein: CASSGTSSYTDTQYF

clone size: NA
D gene: TRBD2
V gene: TRBV6-6
J gene: TRBJ2-2
CDR3 DNA: TGTGCCAGCATTGCTAGCGGGAAGGTGGACACCGGGGAGCTGTTTTTT
CDR3 protein: CASIASGKVDTGELFF

clone size: NA
D gene: NA
V gene: TRBV2
J gene: TRBJ1-4
CDR3 DNA: TGTGCCAGCAGTGGGGATAGGAATGAAAAACTGCTTTTT
CDR3 protein: CASSGDRNEKLLF

clone size: many
D gene: NA
V gene: TRBV20-1
J gene: TRBJ2-7
CDR3 DNA: TGCAGTGCAACGGGACACACGTACAGGGAGGAGCAGTACTTC
CDR3 protein: CSATGHTYREEQYF

clone size: many
D gene: NA
V gene: TRBV27
J gene: TRBJ2-5
CDR3 DNA: TGTGCCAGATGGACCCAGTACTTC
CDR3 protein: CARWTQYF

clone size: NA
D gene: TRBD2
V gene: TRBV4-1
J gene: TRBJ2-5
CDR3 DNA: TGCGCCAGCAGCCAAGGCCCTGTGGGGACTAGCCCAGACTTC
CDR3 protein: CASSQGPVGTSPDF

clone size: few
D gene: NA
V gene: TRBV6-2/TRBV6-3
J gene: TRBJ2-2
CDR3 DNA: TGTGCCAGTCGGAAATCCGCCGGGGAGCTGTTTTTT
CDR3 protein: CASRKSAGELFF

clone size: NA
D gene: TRBD1
V gene: TRBV29-1
J gene: TRBJ2-5
CDR3 DNA: TGCAGCATCCTGACAGGGGACATGGAGACCCAGTACTTC
CDR3 protein: CSILTGDMETQYF

clone size: NA
D gene: NA
V gene: TRBV10-3
J gene: TRBJ1-5
CDR3 DNA: TGTGCCATCAGTGAGGGGGCGGGAGTCCAAGAGACCCAGCATTTT
CDR3 protein: CAISEGAGVQETQHF

clone size: NA
D gene: NA
V gene: TRBV15
J gene: TRBJ1-5
CDR3 DNA: TGTGCCACCAGCAGGTCCTCTTCTGAGTACGAGCATTTT
CDR3 protein: CATSRSSSEYEHF

clone size: NA
D gene: TRBD2
V gene: TRBV20-1
J gene: TRBJ2-7
CDR3 DNA: TGCAGTGCTAGCAGGACTAGCGACTACGAGCAGTACTTC
CDR3 protein: CSASRTSDYEQYF

clone size: few
D gene: TRBD1
V gene: TRBV2
J gene: TRBJ2-7
CDR3 DNA: TGTGCCAGCAGTCGGGACAGGGTTGCCGAAGAGCAGTACTTC
CDR3 protein: CASSRDRVAEEQYF

clone size: NA
D gene: TRBD1
V gene: TRBV2
J gene: TRBJ2-2
CDR3 DNA: TGTGCTAGCAGTCGACAGGGGGCAATCCCCTTT
CDR3 protein: CASSRQGAIPF

clone size: many
D gene: NA
V gene: TRBV25-1
J gene: TRBJ2-5
CDR3 DNA: TGTGCCAGCAAGGGGGGTTCGGAGACCCAGTACTTC
CDR3 protein: CASKGGSETQYF

clone size: NA
D gene: TRBD2
V gene: TRBV6-4
J gene: TRBJ2-1
CDR3 DNA: TGTGCCAGCAGTGACTCTAGCGGGAACAATGAGCAGTTCTTC
CDR3 protein: CASSDSSGNNEQFF

clone size: NA
D gene: TRBD2
V gene: TRBV20-1
J gene: TRBJ2-6
CDR3 DNA: TGCAGCGCGGCGGGGACTAGTGGCTCTGGGGCCAACGTCCTGACTTTC
CDR3 protein: CSAAGTSGSGANVLTF

clone size: NA
D gene: NA
V gene: TRBV29-1
J gene: TRBJ1-1
CDR3 DNA: TGCAGCAGCCAAGGGGTAGCGAACACTGAAGCTTTCTTT
CDR3 protein: CSSQGVANTEAFF

clone size: few
D gene: NA
V gene: TRBV20-1
J gene: TRBJ1-5
CDR3 DNA: TGCAGTGCTAGGGGCACTAGCAATCAGCCCCAGCATTTT
CDR3 protein: CSARGTSNQPQHF

clone size: many
D gene: NA
V gene: TRBV20-1
J gene: TRBJ2-6
CDR3 DNA: TGCAGTGCCTCGCCAGGATTCTCTGGGGCCAACGTCCTGACTTTC
CDR3 protein: CSASPGFSGANVLTF